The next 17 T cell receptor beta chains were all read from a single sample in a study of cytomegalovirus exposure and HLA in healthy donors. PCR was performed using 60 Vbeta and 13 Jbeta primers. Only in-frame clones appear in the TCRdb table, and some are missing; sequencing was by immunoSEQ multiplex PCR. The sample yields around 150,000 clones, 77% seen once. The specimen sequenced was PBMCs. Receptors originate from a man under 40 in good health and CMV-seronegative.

The CDR3: CASSEWGISGNTIYF. The CDR3 DNA follows: TGTGCCAGCAGTGAATGGGGCATCTCTGGAAACACCATATATTTT. The chain uses TRBV6-1 and TRBJ1-3; maybe TRBD1 (5 bases). Germline V gene sequence: CDR1 MNHNS, CDR2 SASEGT. V was clipped by 2 bases and J by 0 bases, with 8 bases between them. This CDR3 has 15 residues.

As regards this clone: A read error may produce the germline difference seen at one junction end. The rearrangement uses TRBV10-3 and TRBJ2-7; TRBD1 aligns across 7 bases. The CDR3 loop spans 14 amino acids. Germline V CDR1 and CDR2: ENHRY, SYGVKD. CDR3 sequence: CAISGLGTEERQHF. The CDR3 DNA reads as TGTGCCATCAGTGGCTTAGGGACAGAAGAACGGCAGCACTTC.

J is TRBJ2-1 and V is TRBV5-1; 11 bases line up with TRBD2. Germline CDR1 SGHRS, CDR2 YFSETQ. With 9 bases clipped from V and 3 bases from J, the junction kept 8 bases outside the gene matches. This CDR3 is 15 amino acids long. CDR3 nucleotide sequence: TGCGCCACCGCGACCGGGACTAGCGGCTACAATGAGCAGTTCTTC. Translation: CATATGTSGYNEQFF.

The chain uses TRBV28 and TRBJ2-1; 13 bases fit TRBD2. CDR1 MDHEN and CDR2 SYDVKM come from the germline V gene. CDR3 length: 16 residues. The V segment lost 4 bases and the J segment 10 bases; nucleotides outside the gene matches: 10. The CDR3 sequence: CASSSPRTSGSNEQFF. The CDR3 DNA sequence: TGTGCCAGCAGTTCCCCCAGGACTAGCGGGAGTAACGAGCAGTTCTTC.

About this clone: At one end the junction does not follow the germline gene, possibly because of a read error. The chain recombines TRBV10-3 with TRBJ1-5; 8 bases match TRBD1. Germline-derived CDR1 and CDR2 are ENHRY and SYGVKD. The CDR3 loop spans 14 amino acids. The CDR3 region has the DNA TGTGTCATCAGTGACAGGGGAAAAAATCAGCCCCAGCATTTT. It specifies CVISDRGKNQPQHF.

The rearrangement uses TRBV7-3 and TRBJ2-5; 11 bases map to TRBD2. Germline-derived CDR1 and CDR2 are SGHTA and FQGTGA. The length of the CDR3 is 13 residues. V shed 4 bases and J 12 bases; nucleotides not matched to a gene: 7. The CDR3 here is CASSYGLAGAKYF. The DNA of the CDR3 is TGTGCCAGCAGCTACGGACTAGCGGGTGCTAAGTACTTC.

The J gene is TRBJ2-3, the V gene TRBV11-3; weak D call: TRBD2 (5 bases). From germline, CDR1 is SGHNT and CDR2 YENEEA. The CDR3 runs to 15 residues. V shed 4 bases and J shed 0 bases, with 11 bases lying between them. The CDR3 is CASSSRSGSTDTQYF. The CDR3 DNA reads TGTGCCAGCAGCTCGAGAAGCGGTAGCACAGATACGCAGTATTTT.

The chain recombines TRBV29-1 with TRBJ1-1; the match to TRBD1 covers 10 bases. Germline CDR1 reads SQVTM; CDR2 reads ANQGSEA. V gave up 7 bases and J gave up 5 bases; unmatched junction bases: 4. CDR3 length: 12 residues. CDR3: CSGGTGVTEAFF. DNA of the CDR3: TGCAGCGGTGGGACAGGGGTTACTGAAGCTTTCTTT.

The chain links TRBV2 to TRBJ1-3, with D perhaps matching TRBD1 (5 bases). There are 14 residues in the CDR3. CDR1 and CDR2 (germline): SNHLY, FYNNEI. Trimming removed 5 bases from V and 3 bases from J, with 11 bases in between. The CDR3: CASSSDTVGNTIYF. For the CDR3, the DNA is TGTGCCAGCAGTTCGGACACGGTTGGAAACACCATATATTTT.

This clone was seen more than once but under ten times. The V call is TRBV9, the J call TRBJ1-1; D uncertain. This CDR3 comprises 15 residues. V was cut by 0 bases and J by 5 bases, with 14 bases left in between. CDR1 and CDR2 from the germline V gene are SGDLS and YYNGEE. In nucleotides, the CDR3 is TGTGCCAGCAGCGTAGGTAGTTCCCCCTCAACTGAAGCTTTCTTT. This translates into CASSVGSSPSTEAFF.

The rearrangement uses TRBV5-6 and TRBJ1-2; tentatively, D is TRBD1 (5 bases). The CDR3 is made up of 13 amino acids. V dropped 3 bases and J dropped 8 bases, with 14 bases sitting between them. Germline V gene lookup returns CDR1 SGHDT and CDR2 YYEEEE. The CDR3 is CASSSRDLRGYTF. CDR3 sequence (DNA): TGTGCCAGCAGCTCCAGGGATTTGCGGGGCTACACCTTC.

The CDR3 sequence is CASSLVQGQGSYEQYF. In DNA, the CDR3 is TGTGCCAGCAGCTTAGTACAGGGACAGGGATCCTACGAGCAGTACTTC. This chain joins TRBV7-9 and TRBJ2-7, with 9 bases lining up with TRBD1. Unmatched junction bases numbered 5, after V lost 1 base and J lost 1 base. The V gene's germline CDR1 is SEHNR and CDR2 FQNEAQ (reference sequence). The CDR3 is made up of 16 amino acids.

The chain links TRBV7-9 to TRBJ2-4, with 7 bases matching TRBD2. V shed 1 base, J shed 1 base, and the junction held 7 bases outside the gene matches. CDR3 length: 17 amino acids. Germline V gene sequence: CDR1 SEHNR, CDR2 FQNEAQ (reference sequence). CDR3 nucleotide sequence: TGTGCCAGCAGCTTAGGGTCCCCCGGGAGGGCCAAAAACATTCAGTACTTC. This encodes CASSLGSPGRAKNIQYF.

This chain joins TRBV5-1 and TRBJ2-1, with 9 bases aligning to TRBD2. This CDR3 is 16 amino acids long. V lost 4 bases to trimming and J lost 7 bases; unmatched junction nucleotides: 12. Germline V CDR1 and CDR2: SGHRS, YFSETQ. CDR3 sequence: CASSPRTSVEVNEQFF. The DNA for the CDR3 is TGCGCCAGCAGCCCGAGGACTAGCGTGGAGGTGAATGAGCAGTTCTTC.

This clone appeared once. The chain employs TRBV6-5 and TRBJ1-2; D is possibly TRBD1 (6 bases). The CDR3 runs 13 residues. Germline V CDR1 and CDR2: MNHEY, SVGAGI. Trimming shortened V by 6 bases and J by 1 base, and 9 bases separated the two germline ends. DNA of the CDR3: TGTGCCAGCAGCAAGGACAGTAACTATGGCTACACCTTC. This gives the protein CASSKDSNYGYTF.

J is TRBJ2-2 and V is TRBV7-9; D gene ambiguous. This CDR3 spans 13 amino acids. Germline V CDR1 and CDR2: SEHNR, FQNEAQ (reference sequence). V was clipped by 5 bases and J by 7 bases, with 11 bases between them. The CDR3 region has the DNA TGTGCCAGCAGCCTTGCCTCGGGCGGGGAGCTGTTTTTT. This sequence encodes CASSLASGGELFF.

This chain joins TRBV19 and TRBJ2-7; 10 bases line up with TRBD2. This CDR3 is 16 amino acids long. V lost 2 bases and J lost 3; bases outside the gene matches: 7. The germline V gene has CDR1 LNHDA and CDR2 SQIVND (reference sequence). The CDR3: CASSISRTSGNYEQYF. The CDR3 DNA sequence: TGTGCCAGTAGTATAAGTCGGACTAGCGGAAACTACGAGCAGTACTTC.